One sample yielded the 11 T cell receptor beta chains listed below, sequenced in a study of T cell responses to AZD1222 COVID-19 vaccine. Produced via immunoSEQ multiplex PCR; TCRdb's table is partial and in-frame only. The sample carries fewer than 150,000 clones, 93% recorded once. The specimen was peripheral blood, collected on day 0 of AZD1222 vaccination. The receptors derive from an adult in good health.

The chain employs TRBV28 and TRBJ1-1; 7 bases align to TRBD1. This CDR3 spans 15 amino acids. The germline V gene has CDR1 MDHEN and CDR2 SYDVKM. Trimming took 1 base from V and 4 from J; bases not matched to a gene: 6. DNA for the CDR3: TGTGCCAGCAGTTTATCGTCACCAGGGGGCACTGAAGCTTTCTTT. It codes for CASSLSSPGGTEAFF.

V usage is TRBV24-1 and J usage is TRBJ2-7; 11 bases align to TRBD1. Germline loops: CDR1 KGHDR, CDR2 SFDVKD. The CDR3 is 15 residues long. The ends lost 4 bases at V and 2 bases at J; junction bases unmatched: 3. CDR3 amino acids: CATSEWTGGTYEQYF. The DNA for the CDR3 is TGTGCCACCAGTGAATGGACAGGGGGCACCTACGAGCAGTACTTC.

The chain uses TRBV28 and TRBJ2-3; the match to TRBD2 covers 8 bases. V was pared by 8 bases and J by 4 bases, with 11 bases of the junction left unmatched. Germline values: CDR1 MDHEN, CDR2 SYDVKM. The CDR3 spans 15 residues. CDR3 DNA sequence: TGTGCCAGCCCTCCGGGGGGGGCCAGTCCAGATACGCAGTATTTT. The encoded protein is CASPPGGASPDTQYF.

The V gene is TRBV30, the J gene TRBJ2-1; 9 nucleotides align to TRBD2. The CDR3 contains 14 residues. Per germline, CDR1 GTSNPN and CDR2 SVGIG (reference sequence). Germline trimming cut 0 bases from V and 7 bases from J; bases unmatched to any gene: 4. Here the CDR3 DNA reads TGTGCCTGGAGTGTAGGCCTAGCGGGGAATGAGCAGTTCTTC. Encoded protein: CAWSVGLAGNEQFF.

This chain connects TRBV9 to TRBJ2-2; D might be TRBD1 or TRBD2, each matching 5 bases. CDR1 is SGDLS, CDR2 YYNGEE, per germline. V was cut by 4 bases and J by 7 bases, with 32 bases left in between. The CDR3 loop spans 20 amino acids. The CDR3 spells CASSTNRDGSQRGLGGELFF. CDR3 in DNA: TGTGCCAGCAGCACCAATCGTGATGGTAGCCAGAGGGGTCTTGGCGGGGAGCTGTTTTTT.

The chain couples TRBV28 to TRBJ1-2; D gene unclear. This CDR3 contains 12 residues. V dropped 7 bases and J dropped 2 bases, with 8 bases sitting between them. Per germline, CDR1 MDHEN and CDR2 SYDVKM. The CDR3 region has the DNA TGTGCCAGCACTGGACGGAACTATGGCTACACCTTC. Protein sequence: CASTGRNYGYTF.

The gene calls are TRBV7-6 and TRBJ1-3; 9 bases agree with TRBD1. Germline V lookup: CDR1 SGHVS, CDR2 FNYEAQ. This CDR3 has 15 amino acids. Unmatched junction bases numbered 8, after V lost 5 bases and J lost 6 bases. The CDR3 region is CASSATGTGINTIYF. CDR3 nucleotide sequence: TGTGCCAGCAGCGCCACCGGGACAGGGATAAACACCATATATTTT.

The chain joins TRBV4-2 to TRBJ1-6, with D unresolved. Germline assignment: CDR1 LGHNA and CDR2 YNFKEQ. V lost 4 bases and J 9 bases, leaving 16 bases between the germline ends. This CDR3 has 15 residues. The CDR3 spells CASSRPGVPPSPLHF. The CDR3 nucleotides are TGTGCCAGCAGCCGCCCCGGGGTTCCTCCTTCACCCCTCCACTTT.

This CDR3 reads CASSEGTGRTYEQYF. The CDR3 DNA follows: TGTGCCAGCAGTGAGGGCACAGGGAGGACCTACGAGCAGTACTTC. The chain carries TRBV6-1 and TRBJ2-7; D possibly matches TRBD1 or TRBD2 (6 bases each). The CDR3 sequence is 15 residues long. The V gene lost 3 bases and the J gene lost 2 bases, with 14 bases spanning the gap. The germline CDR1 and CDR2 sequences are MNHNS and SASEGT.

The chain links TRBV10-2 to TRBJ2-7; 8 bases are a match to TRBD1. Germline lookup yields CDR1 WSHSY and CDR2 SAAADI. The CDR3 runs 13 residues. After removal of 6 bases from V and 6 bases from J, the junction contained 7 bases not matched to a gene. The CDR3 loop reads CASRLTGGREQYF. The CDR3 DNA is TGCGCCAGCAGATTAACAGGGGGTCGCGAGCAGTACTTC.

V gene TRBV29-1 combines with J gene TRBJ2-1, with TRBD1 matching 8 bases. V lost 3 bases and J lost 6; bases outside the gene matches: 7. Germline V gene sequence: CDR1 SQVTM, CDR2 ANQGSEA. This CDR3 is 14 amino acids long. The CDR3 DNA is TGCAGCGTTGAGAGGACAGGGTCCCCCAATGAGCAGTTCTTC. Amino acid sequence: CSVERTGSPNEQFF.